This TCR beta chain was captured by sequencing in a study of shared clonotypes between healthy human individuals. The CDR3 sequence is 16 residues long. With 4 bases removed from V and 5 bases from J, the gap between germline ends came to 21 bases. Germline V gene lookup returns CDR1 MNHNS and CDR2 SASEGT. Sequencing was performed with immunoSEQ multiplex PCR; in TCRdb, only in-frame clones are kept and a portion is missing. The data contain approximately 500,000 clones, almost 97% of them singletons. Specimen: naive CD4+ T cells sorted from blood. Noted subset: CD45RA+ positively selected. V gene TRBV6-1 combines with J gene TRBJ2-7, with a weak D call TRBD2 (6 bases). The receptor was derived from a woman younger than 45 in good health. DNA of the CDR3: TGTGCCAGCAGTGTCAAAGGGAGCGGGCCGTACGACGAGCAGTACTTC. Protein sequence: CASSVKGSGPYDEQYF.